The clone carrying this T cell receptor (beta chain) was observed many times. The sample belongs to a study of Graves' ophthalmopathy and Graves' hyperthyroidism. Study in general: Peripheral blood samples were taken at initial diagnosis, before any treatment.

Hyperthyroidism showing no ophthalmopathy within 18 months of follow-up was stable. Thyroid ultrasound, orbital computed tomography, TRAb, serum thyroxine and clinical symptoms formed the basis of diagnosis. PBMCs were obtained from roughly 9.4 ml of fresh peripheral blood. Germline values: CDR1 SGHNT, CDR2 YYREEE (reference sequence). Trimming took 0 bases from V and 5 from J; bases not matched to a gene: 10. The CDR3 is made up of 16 amino acids. RNA transcripts served as template for amplifying TCR beta CDR3 sequences. First-round RT-PCR with HTBI primers preceded a second-round multiplex PCR. Using its own MiXCR run on the multiplex PCR reads, TCRdb lists one record per CDR3 protein. The repertoire has 300,000 to 500,000 distinct CDR3 sequences, just over 15% of them found once; the top ten carry roughly 7%.

Sequenced sample: peripheral blood. The rearrangement joins TRBV5-4 to TRBJ1-1; 7 bases agree with TRBD1. The sequence was collected from a woman aged 18 to 35 with stable Graves' hyperthyroidism. CDR3 nucleotide sequence: TGTGCCAGCAGCTTGGGGCTGGAGGCCAGGGGGACTGAAGCTTTCTTT. Translating it yields CASSLGLEARGTEAFF.